This paragraph reports one T cell receptor (beta chain). In the original processing: Quantification of nucleated cells was approximated via reference gene primer amplification. Profiling relied on immunoSEQ multiplex PCR, and the TCRdb table lists in-frame clones only, not all of them. The V and J calls and clone size are taken from that table; D and trimming were inferred from the DNA. This table holds approximately 160,000 clones, 80% to 90% found once. This specimen comes from a study of blood T cell repertoires in COVID-19. The CDR3 is 15 residues long. CDR1 is WNHNN, CDR2 SYGVQD, per germline (reference sequence). Trimming pared 7 bases from V and 0 bases from J, leaving 15 bases between. In assigning cohorts, the study relied on participant-reported clinical history.

The receptor was isolated from a man aged 50 to 59 who had recovered from COVID-19. Sequencing used PBMCs or T cells enriched from blood (not recorded which). The genes are TRBV10-1 and TRBJ1-1, with D tentatively TRBD1 (6 bases). CDR3 nucleotide sequence: TGCGCCAGCACCCCAGGGGACGCCATGAACACTGAAGCTTTCTTT. Translated: CASTPGDAMNTEAFF.